The 12 T cell receptor beta chains reported below all come from one sample, sequenced in a study of CD8 T cells in ankylosing spondylitis. Each CDR3 protein gets one entry after TCRdb re-called the 5' RACE reads with MiXCR. There are approximately 240,000 distinct CDR3 sequences in the sample; 20% to 30% occur only once, and roughly 0.6% lies in the top ten. The sample comprised blood, either unsorted or a sorted T cell fraction (not recorded which). The receptors here all came from a male donor with ankylosing spondylitis or in good health (not recorded which).

This clonotype was detected ten times or more. V usage is TRBV9 and J usage is TRBJ1-1; D is perhaps TRBD1 (5 bases). The V end was cut by 6 bases, the J end by 5 bases, with 17 bases between. CDR1 SGDLS and CDR2 YYNGEE come from the germline V gene. This CDR3 contains 14 residues. The CDR3 here is CASTWGGGETEAFF. CDR3 DNA: TGTGCCAGCACTTGGGGTGGGGGAGAAACTGAAGCTTTCTTT.

The chain is built from TRBV20-1 and TRBJ2-1; D may correspond to TRBD1 or TRBD2 (5 bases each). V lost 3 bases and J lost 9, with 15 bases in between. This CDR3 is built from 13 residues. Germline CDR1 and CDR2: DFQATT and SNEGSKA (reference sequence). The chain's CDR3 is CSASPRVRGEQFF. The CDR3 DNA is TGCAGTGCTAGTCCCAGGGTTCGGGGTGAGCAGTTCTTC.

Ten or more counts support this clonotype. The CDR3 region is CASSFGGLDTQYF. The CDR3 nucleotides are TGTGCCAGCAGTTTCGGGGGCTTGGATACGCAGTATTTT. This chain joins TRBV12-3 or TRBV12-4 and TRBJ2-3; D possibly uses TRBD1 or TRBD2 (6 bases each). Trimming stripped 3 bases from V and 6 bases from J, with 10 bases between. The CDR3 length is 13 residues.

The CDR3 region is CASSLNSQSEQFF. The CDR3 DNA reads as TGTGCCAGCAGCTTAAACAGTCAAAGTGAGCAGTTCTTC. The chain employs TRBV11-2 and TRBJ2-1; D unresolved. Trimming cost V 2 bases and J 9 bases, with 11 bases left between them. Per the germline V gene, CDR1 is SGHAT and CDR2 is FQNNGV. There are 13 residues in the CDR3. Combining the CDR3 with reference TRBV11-2 and TRBJ2-1 gives the whole variable domain EAGVAQSPRYKIIEKRQSVAFWCNPISGHATLYWYQQILGQGPKLLIQFQNNGVVDDSQLPKDRFSAERLKGVDSTLKIQPAKLEDSAVYLCASSLNSQSEQFFGPGTRLTVL.

This clonotype has just a few counts. The J gene is TRBJ1-1, the V gene TRBV6-6, with D uncertain. Trimming stripped 5 bases from V and 0 bases from J, with 10 bases between. The CDR3 runs to 14 residues. The V gene's germline CDR1 is MNHNY and CDR2 SVGAGI (reference sequence). CDR3 region: CASSRQTMNTEAFF. Written as DNA, the CDR3 is TGTGCCAGCAGTAGGCAAACTATGAACACTGAAGCTTTCTTT.

In DNA, the CDR3 is TGCAGCGTGGTACAGGGGACATATGGCTACACCTTC. Amino acid sequence: CSVVQGTYGYTF. The chain recombines TRBV29-1 with TRBJ1-2; 7 bases are shared with TRBD1. V lost 6 bases, J lost 5 bases, and 6 bases stayed unmatched. The V gene's germline CDR1 is SQVTM and CDR2 ANQGSEA. This CDR3 is 12 amino acids long.

This clonotype has only a few counts. V gene TRBV20-1 combines with J gene TRBJ1-2; D uncertain. The CDR3 has 12 amino acids. The germline V gene encodes CDR1 DFQATT and CDR2 SNEGSKA (reference sequence). The CDR3 DNA follows: TGCAGAGTTGGTAGTGATCTCTATGGCTACACCTTC. Its translation is CRVGSDLYGYTF.

This clonotype appeared many times. This chain links TRBV12-3 or TRBV12-4 with TRBJ1-5, with D uncertain. V gave up 3 bases and J gave up 0 bases, with 9 bases separating them. The CDR3 consists of 15 residues. CDR3 nucleotides: TGTGCCAGCAGTTTGTCCCCCGGTAGCAATCAGCCCCAGCATTTT. Translating gives CASSLSPGSNQPQHF.

There are many counts of this clonotype. The chain joins TRBV7-9 to TRBJ2-2, with unresolved D. The V gene lost 3 bases and the J gene lost 0 bases, with 11 bases spanning the gap. From germline, CDR1 is SEHNR and CDR2 FQNEAQ (reference sequence). CDR3 length: 16 residues. The DNA for the CDR3 is TGTGCCAGCAGCTTTCCGCCTGTCCCGAACACCGGGGAGCTGTTTTTT. Its translation is CASSFPPVPNTGELFF.

This clonotype was recorded many times. This chain links TRBV11-2 with TRBJ1-5; D call uncertain. Trimming left V 4 bases short and J 12 bases short, with 19 bases between. The CDR3 covers 14 residues. In germline, CDR1 is SGHAT, CDR2 FQNNGV. The CDR3 protein is CASSSQVSGDHQHF. CDR3 sequence (DNA): TGTGCCAGCAGCTCCCAGGTTTCCGGAGATCACCAGCATTTT.

This clonotype was recorded at least ten times. The genes are TRBV25-1 and TRBJ1-6; D unclear. Trimming pared 3 bases from V and 8 bases from J, leaving 5 bases between. This CDR3 contains 12 residues. Germline V gives CDR1 MGHDK, CDR2 SYGVNS. The chain's CDR3 is CASSDNYSPLHF. DNA for the CDR3: TGTGCCAGCAGTGACAATTATTCACCCCTCCACTTT. Full variable domain (outside the CDR3, taken from reference TRBV25-1 and TRBJ1-6): EADIYQTPRYLVIGTGKKITLECSQTMGHDKMYWYQQDPGMELHLIHYSYGVNSTEKGDLSSESTVSRIRTEHFPLTLESARPSHTSQYLCASSDNYSPLHFGNGTRLTVT.

This clonotype was seen more than once but under ten times. The V gene is TRBV20-1, the J gene TRBJ2-2; no clear D gene. CDR1 and CDR2 (germline): DFQATT, SNEGSKA (reference sequence). The length of the CDR3 is 16 residues. Trimming took 2 bases from V and 5 from J, leaving 18 bases between them. The CDR3 sequence: CSARPPPTRNTGELFF. The CDR3 bases are TGCAGTGCTAGACCGCCCCCCACTCGAAATACCGGGGAGCTGTTTTTT.